The 23 T cell receptor beta chains listed next were all sequenced from one sample in a study of neurological immune-mediated disorders. Time point given: longitudinal time-point 1 (baseline). TCRdb re-analysed the 5' RACE reads in MiXCR, keeping a single row per CDR3 protein. The sample yields about 49,000 distinct CDR3 sequences, approximately 9.1% seen once. Sample: PBMCs. All receptors come from a woman in her thirties or forties in good health.

This clonotype showed up many times. The rearrangement joins TRBV12-3 or TRBV12-4 to TRBJ1-2, with 7 bases that match TRBD1. J gave up 8 bases and V 1 base, and 4 bases lay outside the gene matches. The CDR3 runs to 13 residues. The CDR3 bases are TGTGCCAGCAGTTTAGGGGACAGAATGGGCTACACCTTC. Translation gives CASSLGDRMGYTF.

Comment on this clonotype: Just one base apart from a much larger clone, this may be a read error. The chain uses TRBV6-1 and TRBJ2-5, with TRBD2 as a possible D gene (6 bases). Germline V gene sequence: CDR1 MNHNS, CDR2 SASEGT. The CDR3 covers 14 residues. V lost 8 bases and J 3 bases, leaving 16 bases between the germline ends. In nucleotides, the CDR3 is TGTGCCAGCCTTCGGGATCGCGGGGAAGAGACCCAGTACTTC. It specifies CASLRDRGEETQYF.

This clonotype was seen more than once but under ten times. The chain is built from TRBV12-3 or TRBV12-4 and TRBJ2-5, with 7 bases lining up with TRBD2. The CDR3 contains 14 residues. Losses at the gene ends were 5 bases for V and 2 bases for J; bases not matched to a gene: 5. This chain's CDR3 is CASSLRAGQETQYF. The CDR3 nucleotides are TGTGCCAGCAGTCTCCGAGCGGGGCAAGAGACCCAGTACTTC.

This clonotype has at least ten counts. The chain couples TRBV3-1 to TRBJ2-2; the D is unclear. This CDR3 comprises 14 residues. V lost 5 bases, J lost 0 bases, and 7 bases lay in between. The germline CDR1 and CDR2 sequences are LGHDT and YNNKEL (reference sequence). CDR3 DNA sequence: TGTGCCAGCAGCAGGCTCGCGAACACCGGGGAGCTGTTTTTT. Translated: CASSRLANTGELFF.

This clonotype was counted many times. The chain joins TRBV20-1 to TRBJ2-3; possibly TRBD1 or TRBD2 for D (6 bases each). The CDR3 covers 14 residues. CDR1 is DFQATT, CDR2 SNEGSKA, per germline (reference sequence). Deletions cut 3 bases from V and 7 bases from J, with 17 bases between. The CDR3 here is CSARAGGRENTQYF. In DNA form, the CDR3 reads TGCAGTGCTAGGGCCGGGGGCCGCGAAAATACGCAGTATTTT.

This clonotype has at least ten counts. Written as DNA, the CDR3 is TGCAGGACAGGGGAGAACTATGGCTACACCTTC. Residues: CRTGENYGYTF. J is TRBJ1-2 and V is TRBV20-1, with 8 bases aligning to TRBD1. The V gene's germline CDR1 is DFQATT and CDR2 SNEGSKA (reference sequence). This CDR3 comprises 11 residues.

This clonotype was observed at least ten times. V usage is TRBV6-5 and J usage is TRBJ1-5, with D hard to call. This CDR3 has 13 residues. Trimming left V 10 bases short and J 3 bases short, with 13 bases between. Germline V CDR1 and CDR2: MNHEY, SVGAGI. For the CDR3, the DNA is TGTGCCACTGGTGGCGGACTCAATCAGCCCCAGCATTTT. Its protein product is CATGGGLNQPQHF.

This clonotype was counted many times. The chain recombines TRBV3-1 with TRBJ2-1; possibly TRBD1 for D (7 bases). The germline CDR1 and CDR2 sequences are LGHDT and YNNKEL (reference sequence). V dropped 1 base and J dropped 9 bases, with 16 bases sitting between them. The CDR3 is made up of 15 amino acids. The CDR3 loop is CASSQGRGPLVEQFF. The DNA for the CDR3 is TGTGCCAGCAGCCAAGGGAGGGGGCCCCTAGTTGAGCAGTTCTTC.

This clonotype was counted at least ten times. The chain links TRBV29-1 to TRBJ1-1; D is uncertain. The CDR3 has 13 residues. In germline, CDR1 is SQVTM, CDR2 ANQGSEA. The V end lost 5 bases, the J end lost 0 bases, and 10 bases lay between the germline ends. CDR3 coding DNA: TGCAGCGTTCAAAGGGAGCTGAACACTGAAGCTTTCTTT. Encoded protein: CSVQRELNTEAFF.

This clonotype came up many times. The CDR3 reads CASSLFGTGLNEQFF. The CDR3 nucleotides are TGCGCCAGCAGCCTCTTTGGGACAGGGTTGAATGAGCAGTTCTTC. J is TRBJ2-1 and V is TRBV5-1; 9 positions agree with TRBD1. V gave up 4 bases and J gave up 7 bases; unmatched junction bases: 9. CDR3 length: 15 amino acids. Germline V gene sequence: CDR1 SGHRS, CDR2 YFSETQ.

This clonotype has only one observation. This may be a read error: a much more frequent sequence differs by one nucleotide. The conserved phenylalanine or tryptophan normally closing the CDR3 is absent here, so this likely arose from a read error. The V and J genes are TRBV11-2 and TRBJ1-3; no firm D call. Germline V CDR1 and CDR2: SGHAT, FQNNGV. Trimming shortened V by 3 bases and J by 8 bases, and 11 bases separated the two germline ends. The CDR3 has 13 amino acids. The CDR3 DNA reads as TGTGCCAGCAGCTTGACCGCAGCGGACACCATATATTCT. Translated, it gives CASSLTAADTIYS.

There are many counts of this clonotype. The V gene is TRBV5-1, the J gene TRBJ2-5, with 10 bases identical to TRBD1. The germline V gene encodes CDR1 SGHRS and CDR2 YFSETQ. V shed 3 bases, J shed 4 bases, and the junction held 3 bases outside the gene matches. The CDR3 has 14 residues. CDR3 bases: TGCGCCAGCAGCTGGGGGACAGGGGCAGAGACCCAGTACTTC. It codes for CASSWGTGAETQYF.

This clonotype has at least ten counts. The chain has TRBV4-1 and TRBJ1-4; D might be TRBD1 (5 bases). The CDR3 extends over 18 amino acids. The V and J ends lost 3 bases and 8 bases respectively, with 25 bases between them. Germline loops: CDR1 MGHRA, CDR2 YSYEKL. This chain's CDR3 is CASSHSRGNILKGEKLFF. CDR3 nucleotides: TGCGCCAGCAGCCACTCCCGGGGGAATATTTTAAAAGGAGAAAAACTGTTTTTT.

This clonotype was counted between two and nine times. V gene TRBV11-2 combines with J gene TRBJ2-5; D remains ambiguous. This CDR3 spans 13 amino acids. V was clipped by 6 bases and J by 1 base, with 9 bases between them. Germline loops: CDR1 SGHAT, CDR2 FQNNGV. The CDR3 sequence is CASRTLGQETQYF. The CDR3 DNA sequence: TGTGCCAGCAGAACCCTGGGCCAAGAGACCCAGTACTTC.

There are many counts of this clonotype. This sequence joins TRBV5-1 and TRBJ2-1; the D gene could be TRBD1 or TRBD2 (6 bases each). The CDR3 contains 14 residues. Trimming left V 3 bases short and J 5 bases short, with 12 bases between. Germline-derived CDR1 and CDR2 are SGHRS and YFSETQ. The CDR3 protein is CASSWGPGDNEQFF. The CDR3 DNA reads TGCGCCAGCAGCTGGGGGCCGGGGGACAATGAGCAGTTCTTC.

The table lists this clonotype with many counts. The chain combines TRBV20-1 with TRBJ1-5, with D maybe TRBD1 (6 bases). This CDR3 is 14 amino acids long. Per the germline V gene, CDR1 is DFQATT and CDR2 is SNEGSKA (reference sequence). The germline V and J ends were trimmed by 0 bases and 7 bases, with 13 bases remaining between them. The CDR3 sequence is CSARDGQSGQPQHF. CDR3 in DNA: TGCAGTGCTAGAGACGGACAGAGCGGCCAGCCCCAGCATTTT.

This clonotype was counted at least ten times. This chain links TRBV6-5 with TRBJ2-7; 11 nucleotides line up with TRBD1. The CDR3 loop spans 18 amino acids. The germline V gene encodes CDR1 MNHEY and CDR2 SVGAGI. V lost 0 bases and J lost 7; bases outside the gene matches: 14. The CDR3 nucleotides read TGTGCCAGCAGTTACTCGATGGGGACAGGGGGAGACTACCTAGAGCAGTACTTC. Translating gives CASSYSMGTGGDYLEQYF.

About this clonotype: One end of the junction fails to match germline, which may point to a read error. The CDR3 sequence is CASRLAVSGANVLAF. The CDR3 DNA reads TGTGCCAGCAGATTAGCAGTCTCTGGGGCCAACGTCCTGGCTTTC. The rearrangement uses TRBV7-2 and TRBJ2-6, with a possible D match to TRBD1 (5 bases). Germline CDR1 SGHTA, CDR2 FQGNSA. This CDR3 has 15 amino acids.

This clonotype was observed at least ten times. The CDR3 is CASSSPGGGELFF. The CDR3 DNA is TGTGCCAGCAGTTCCCCCGGGGGCGGGGAGCTGTTTTTT. The chain couples TRBV12-3 or TRBV12-4 to TRBJ2-2, with a weak D call TRBD2 (6 bases). The CDR3 is 13 residues long. V lost 4 bases and J lost 7, with 10 bases in between.

This clonotype was picked up many times. In DNA form, the CDR3 reads TGCGCCAGCAGCTTGGGGACAGGGGGCTACGAGCAGTACTTC. It translates to CASSLGTGGYEQYF. The rearrangement joins TRBV5-1 to TRBJ2-7, with 10 nucleotides matching TRBD1. The germline V gene has CDR1 SGHRS and CDR2 YFSETQ. The junction had 0 bases not matched to a gene; V was cut back by 0 bases and J by 3 bases. This CDR3 spans 14 amino acids.

This clonotype was counted many times. The J gene is TRBJ2-1, the V gene TRBV5-1; 7 nucleotides align to TRBD2. The CDR3 contains 16 residues. V lost 7 bases, J lost 2 bases, and 12 bases stayed unmatched. Germline assignment: CDR1 SGHRS and CDR2 YFSETQ. The CDR3 here is CASVKMGGSPYNEQFF. CDR3 coding DNA: TGCGCCAGCGTAAAAATGGGGGGGAGTCCCTACAATGAGCAGTTCTTC.

Many counts were recorded for this clonotype. Being one base from a much bigger clone, this may be a read error. The chain has TRBV6-2 or TRBV6-3 and TRBJ2-1; TRBD1 aligns across 8 bases. CDR3 size: 12 residues. CDR1 and CDR2 from the germline V gene are MNHEY and SVGEGT. CDR3 bases: TGTGTCAGCAGTAACAGGGGGTATGAGCAGTTCTTC. It yields the protein CVSSNRGYEQFF.

There are many counts of this clonotype. V and J are TRBV4-3 and TRBJ2-7; 10 nucleotides align to TRBD2. This CDR3 contains 16 residues. Germline CDR1 LGHNA, CDR2 YSLEER. J was trimmed by 3 bases and V by 1 base; bases with no gene match: 6. The CDR3 is CASSQGLAGLIYEQYF. CDR3 in DNA: TGCGCCAGCAGCCAAGGACTAGCGGGTTTAATCTACGAGCAGTACTTC.